Included here is one T cell receptor (beta chain) sequence, with context. Its cognate antigen is unknown. TCR beta rearrangements were amplified from peripheral blood genomic DNA. The sample belongs to a study of T cell repertoires in aging, cancer and after chemotherapy. At the level of the study: Donor ages fell into six groups from 30 or younger up to 70 or older.

Broader study findings: In cancer patients, declining TCR diversity with age involved lost richness and lost evenness. In each cancer cohort, median generation probability increased across chemotherapy, suggesting thymic output rebounded.

A mixed TRB-A/B primer pool amplified rearranged TRB by multiplex touch-down PCR. One entry per CDR3 protein, called by TCRdb with MiXCR from the multiplex PCR reads. The sample records roughly 6,300 distinct CDR3 sequences, less than 45% being singletons. Germline CDR1 is KGHDR and CDR2 is SFDVKD. This CDR3 has 14 residues. The V and J ends lost 7 bases and 0 bases respectively, with 9 bases between them. The sequence derives from a human donor in good health. The chain combines TRBV24-1 with TRBJ1-5; D perhaps matches TRBD1 (5 bases). The sequenced sample was blood. CDR3 coding DNA: TGTGCCACCAGCCCAGGGAATAGCAATCAGCCCCAGCATTTT. Translation gives CATSPGNSNQPQHF.